This TCR beta chain was sequenced in a study of long-term antiretroviral therapy in people with HIV. Study-wide points: Within the repertoire, clones expanded before ART were dominant at all time points. Adherence to ART, viral resistance and therapy changes lacked any data.

V trimming: 7 bases; J trimming: 3 bases; junction bases outside the gene matches: 12. The CDR3 length is 16 residues. Germline CDR1 reads SNHLY; CDR2 reads FYNNEI. Treatment locations for all participants with HIV were in the United States. Researchers report immunoSEQ v3.0 was run at survey level. For each individual sample, sequencing targeted roughly 40,000-50,000 T-cell genomes. Produced via immunoSEQ multiplex PCR; TCRdb's table is partial and in-frame only. The sample holds 30,000 to 40,000 clones, around 80% seen once. This clone has a handful of counts. The target antigen is unknown. The material sequenced was unsorted PBMCs, taken 2 years after starting antiretroviral therapy. The receptor was derived from a woman aged 45-59 years with HIV. The rearrangement uses TRBV2 and TRBJ1-5; 7 nucleotides agree with TRBD1. The CDR3 nucleotides are TGTGCCAGCACCACCGAGGCGGGACAGCACAATCAGCCCCAGCATTTT. It codes for CASTTEAGQHNQPQHF.